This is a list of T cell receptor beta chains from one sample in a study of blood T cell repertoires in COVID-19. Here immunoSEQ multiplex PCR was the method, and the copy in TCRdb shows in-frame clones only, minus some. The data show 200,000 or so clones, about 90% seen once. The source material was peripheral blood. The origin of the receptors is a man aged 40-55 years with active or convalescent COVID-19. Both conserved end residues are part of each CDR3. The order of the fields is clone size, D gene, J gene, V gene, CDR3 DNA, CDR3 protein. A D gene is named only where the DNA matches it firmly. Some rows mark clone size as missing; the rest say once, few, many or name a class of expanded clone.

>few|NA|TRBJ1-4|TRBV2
TGTGCCAGCAGTTCAAATCCAGGGGTGGCAAGCGAAAAACTGTTTTTT
CASSSNPGVASEKLFF
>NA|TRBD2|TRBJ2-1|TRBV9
TGTGCCAGCAGCGCTAGCGGGGGGGGGTCCTACAATGAGCAGTTCTTC
CASSASGGGSYNEQFF
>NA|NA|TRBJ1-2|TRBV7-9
TGTGCCAGCAGCTTAGGTGCGGGGACTCACCCAGAGGGCTACACCTTC
CASSLGAGTHPEGYTF
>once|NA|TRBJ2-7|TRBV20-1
TGCAGTGCTAAGACAGTCGAGCAGTACTTC
CSAKTVEQYF
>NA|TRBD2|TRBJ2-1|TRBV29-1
TGCAGCGCCCCCCAGGGACTAGCGGGAGCTTACTCCTACAATGAGCAGTTCTTC
CSAPQGLAGAYSYNEQFF
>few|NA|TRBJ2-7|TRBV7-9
TGTGCCAGCAGCTTAGGGTGGGAGGACGAGCAGTACTTC
CASSLGWEDEQYF
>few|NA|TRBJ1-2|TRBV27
TGTGCCAGCAGTCCTCAAGGGGGACACCGGAAGCACACCTTC
CASSPQGGHRKHTF
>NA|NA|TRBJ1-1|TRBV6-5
TGTGCCAGCAGTTACGGAGAAATGAACACTGAAGCTTTCTTT
CASSYGEMNTEAFF
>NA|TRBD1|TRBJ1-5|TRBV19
TGTGCCAGTTCGGGGACAGGGAATCAGCCCCAGCATTTT
CASSGTGNQPQHF
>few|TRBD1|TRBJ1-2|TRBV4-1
TGCGCCAGCAGCCAAGACCCCTTGACAGGGGGAGAAGGCTACACCTTC
CASSQDPLTGGEGYTF
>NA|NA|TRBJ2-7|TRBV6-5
TGTGCCAGCAGCCCGGGATCGTCCTACGAGCAGTACTTC
CASSPGSSYEQYF
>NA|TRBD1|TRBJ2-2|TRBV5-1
TGCGCCAGCAGCAACCGGGACAGATCGAACACCGGGGAGCTGTTTTTT
CASSNRDRSNTGELFF
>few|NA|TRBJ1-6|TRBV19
TGTGCCACAACCAAACTGGCAGGAAATTCACCCCTCCACTTT
CATTKLAGNSPLHF
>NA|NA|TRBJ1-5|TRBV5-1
TGCGCCAGCAGCTGGGGAGTGAATCAGCCCCAGCATTTT
CASSWGVNQPQHF
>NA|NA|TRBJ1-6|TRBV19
TGTGCCAGCACCGGTTATAATTCACCCCTCCACTTT
CASTGYNSPLHF
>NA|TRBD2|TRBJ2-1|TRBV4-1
TGCGCCAGCAGCCAAGATCCGCGGACTAGCGGGAGGGTTGGAAATGAGCAGTTCTTC
CASSQDPRTSGRVGNEQFF
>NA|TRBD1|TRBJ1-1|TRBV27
TGTGCCAGCAGTCCAGGGGGCGAAAAAAGGACTGAAGCTTTCTTT
CASSPGGEKRTEAFF
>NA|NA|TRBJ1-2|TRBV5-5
TGTGCCAGCAGCTTGAGAGCTAACTATGGCTACACCTTC
CASSLRANYGYTF
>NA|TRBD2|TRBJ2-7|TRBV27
TGTGCCAGCAGTTTAAGTGGGACTAGTGTCTCCTACGAGCAGTACTTC
CASSLSGTSVSYEQYF
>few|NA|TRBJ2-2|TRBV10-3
TGTGCCATCACGGGCAGGGTACCCGGGGAGCTGTTTTTT
CAITGRVPGELFF
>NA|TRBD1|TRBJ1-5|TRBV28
TGTGCCAGCAGTTTCCCCGCGACAGGGGGCCGGGCACAGCCCCAGCATTTT
CASSFPATGGRAQPQHF
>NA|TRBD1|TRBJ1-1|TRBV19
TGTGCCAGTAGTTCACAGGGGAGGAACACTGAAGCTTTCTTT
CASSSQGRNTEAFF
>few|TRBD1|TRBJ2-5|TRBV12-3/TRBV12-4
TGTGCCAGTACAACAGGGGATACGGAGACCCAGTACTTC
CASTTGDTETQYF
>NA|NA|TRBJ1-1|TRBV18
TGTGCCAGCTCTCCAGGACAGCCCAACACTGAAGCTTTCTTT
CASSPGQPNTEAFF
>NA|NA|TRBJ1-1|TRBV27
TGTGCCAGCAGTTTAAGCGAGAACACTGAAGCTTTCTTT
CASSLSENTEAFF
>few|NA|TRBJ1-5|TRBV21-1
TGTGCCAGCAGCAAGGAGGGACAGGGGGCGAGTAAGGGCAATCAGCCCCAGCATTTT
CASSKEGQGASKGNQPQHF